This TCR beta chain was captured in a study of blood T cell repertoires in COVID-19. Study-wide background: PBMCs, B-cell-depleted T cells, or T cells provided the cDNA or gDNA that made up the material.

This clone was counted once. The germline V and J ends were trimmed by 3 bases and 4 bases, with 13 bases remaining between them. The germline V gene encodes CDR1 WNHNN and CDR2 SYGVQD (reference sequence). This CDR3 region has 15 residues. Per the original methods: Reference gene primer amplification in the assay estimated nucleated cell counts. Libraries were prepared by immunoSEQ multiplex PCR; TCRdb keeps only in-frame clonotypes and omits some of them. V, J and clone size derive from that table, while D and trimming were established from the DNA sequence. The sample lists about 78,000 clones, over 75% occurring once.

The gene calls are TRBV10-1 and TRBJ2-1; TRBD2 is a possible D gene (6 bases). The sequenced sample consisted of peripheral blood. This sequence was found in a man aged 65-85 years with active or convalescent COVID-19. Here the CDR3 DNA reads TGCGCCAGCAGTGATTATAGCGGAGCTTACAATGAGCAGTTCTTC. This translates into CASSDYSGAYNEQFF.